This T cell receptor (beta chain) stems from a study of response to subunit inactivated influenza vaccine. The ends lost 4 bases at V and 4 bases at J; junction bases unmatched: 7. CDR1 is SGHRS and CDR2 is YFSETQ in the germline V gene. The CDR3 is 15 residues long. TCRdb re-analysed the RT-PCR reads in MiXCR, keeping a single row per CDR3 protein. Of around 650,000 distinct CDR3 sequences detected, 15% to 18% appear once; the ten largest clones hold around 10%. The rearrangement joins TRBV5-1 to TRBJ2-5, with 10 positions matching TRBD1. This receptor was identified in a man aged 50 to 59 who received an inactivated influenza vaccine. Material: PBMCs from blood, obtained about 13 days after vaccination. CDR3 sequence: CASSRLRDRGETQYF. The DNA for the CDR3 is TGCGCCAGCAGCAGGCTACGGGACAGGGGAGAGACCCAGTACTTC. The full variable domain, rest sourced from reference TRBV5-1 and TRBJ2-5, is KAGVTQTPRYLIKTRGQQVTLSCSPISGHRSVSWYQQTPGQGLQFLFEYFSETQRNKGNFPGRFSGRQFSNSRSEMNVSTLELGDSALYLCASSRLRDRGETQYFGPGTRLLVL.